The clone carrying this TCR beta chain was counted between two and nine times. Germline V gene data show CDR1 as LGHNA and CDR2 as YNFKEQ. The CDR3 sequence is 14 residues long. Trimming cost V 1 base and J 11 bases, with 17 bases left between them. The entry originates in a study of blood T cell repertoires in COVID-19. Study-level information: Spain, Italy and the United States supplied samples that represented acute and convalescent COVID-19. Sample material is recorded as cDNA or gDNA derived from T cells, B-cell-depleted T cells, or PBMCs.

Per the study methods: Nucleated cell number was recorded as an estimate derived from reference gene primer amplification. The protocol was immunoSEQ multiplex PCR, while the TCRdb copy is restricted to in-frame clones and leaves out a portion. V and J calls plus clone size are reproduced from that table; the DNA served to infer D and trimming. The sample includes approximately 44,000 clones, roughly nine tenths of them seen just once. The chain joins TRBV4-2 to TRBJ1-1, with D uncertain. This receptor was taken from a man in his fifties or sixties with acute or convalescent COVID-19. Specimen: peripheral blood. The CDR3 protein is CASSQVLIGGGAFF. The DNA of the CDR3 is TGTGCCAGCAGCCAAGTCCTGATCGGCGGAGGGGCTTTCTTT.